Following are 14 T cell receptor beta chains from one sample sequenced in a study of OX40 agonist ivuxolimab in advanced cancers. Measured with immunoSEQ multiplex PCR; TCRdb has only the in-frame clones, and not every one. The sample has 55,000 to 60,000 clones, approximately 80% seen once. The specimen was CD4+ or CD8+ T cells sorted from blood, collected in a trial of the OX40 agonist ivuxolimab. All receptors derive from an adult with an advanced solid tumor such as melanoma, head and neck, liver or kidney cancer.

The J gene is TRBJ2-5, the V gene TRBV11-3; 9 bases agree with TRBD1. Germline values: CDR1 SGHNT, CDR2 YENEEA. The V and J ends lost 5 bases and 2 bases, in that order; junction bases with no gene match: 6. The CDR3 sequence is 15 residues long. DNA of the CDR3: TGTGCCAGCAGCCTAAGACAGGGGGGGCAAGAGACCCAGTACTTC. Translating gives CASSLRQGGQETQYF.

The CDR3 loop is CASSLVTLRGTDTQYF. The CDR3 nucleotides read TGTGCCAGCAGCTTGGTCACCCTACGGGGCACAGATACGCAGTATTTT. The chain couples TRBV5-8 to TRBJ2-3; no definite D call. V was shortened by 0 bases and J by 1 base, with 12 bases between the two germline ends. Germline CDR1 is SGHTS and CDR2 is YDEGEE. This CDR3 has 16 residues.

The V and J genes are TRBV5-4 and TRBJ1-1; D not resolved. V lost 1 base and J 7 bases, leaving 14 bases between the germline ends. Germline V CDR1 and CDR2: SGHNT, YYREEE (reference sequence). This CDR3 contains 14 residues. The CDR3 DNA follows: TGTGCCAGCAGCTTGCGCCTGGAGGGATTTGAAGCTTTCTTT. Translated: CASSLRLEGFEAFF. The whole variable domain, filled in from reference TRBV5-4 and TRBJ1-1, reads ETGVTQSPTHLIKTRGQQVTLRCSSQSGHNTVSWYQQALGQGPQFIFQYYREEENGRGNFPPRFSGLQFPNYSSELNVNALELDDSALYLCASSLRLEGFEAFFGQGTRLTVV.

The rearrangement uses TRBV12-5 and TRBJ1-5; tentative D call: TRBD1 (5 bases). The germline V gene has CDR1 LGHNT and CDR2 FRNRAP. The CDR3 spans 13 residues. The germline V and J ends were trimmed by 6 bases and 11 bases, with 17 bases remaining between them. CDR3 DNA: TGTGCTAGTGGCCCCGGGACCGCCTCGTCCCAGCATTTT. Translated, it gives CASGPGTASSQHF.

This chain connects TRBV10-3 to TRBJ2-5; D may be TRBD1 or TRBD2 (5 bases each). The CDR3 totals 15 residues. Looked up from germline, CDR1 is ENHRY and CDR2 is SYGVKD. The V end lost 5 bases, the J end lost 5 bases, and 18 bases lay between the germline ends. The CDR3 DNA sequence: TGTGCCATCAGTCAAACCCCCGGGGCGGGTGAGACCCAGTACTTC. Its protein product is CAISQTPGAGETQYF.

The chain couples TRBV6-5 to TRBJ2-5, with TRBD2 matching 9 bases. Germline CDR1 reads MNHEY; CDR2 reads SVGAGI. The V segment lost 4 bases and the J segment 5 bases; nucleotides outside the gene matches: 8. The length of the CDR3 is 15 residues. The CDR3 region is CASSSWRGGVETQYF. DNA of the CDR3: TGTGCCAGCAGTTCCTGGCGGGGGGGGGTTGAGACCCAGTACTTC.

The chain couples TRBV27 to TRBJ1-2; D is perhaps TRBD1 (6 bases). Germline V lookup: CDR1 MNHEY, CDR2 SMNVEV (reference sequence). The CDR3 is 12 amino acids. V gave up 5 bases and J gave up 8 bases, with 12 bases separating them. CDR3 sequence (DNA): TGTGCCAGCAGTCCCCTGGGGGGCGGCTACACCTTC. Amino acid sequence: CASSPLGGGYTF.

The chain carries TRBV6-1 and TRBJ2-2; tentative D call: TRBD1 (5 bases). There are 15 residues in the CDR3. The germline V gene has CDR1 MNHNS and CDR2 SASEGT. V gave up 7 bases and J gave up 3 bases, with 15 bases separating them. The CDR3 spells CASTLGRVDTGELFF. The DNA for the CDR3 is TGTGCCAGCACGTTGGGCAGGGTGGACACCGGGGAGCTGTTTTTT.

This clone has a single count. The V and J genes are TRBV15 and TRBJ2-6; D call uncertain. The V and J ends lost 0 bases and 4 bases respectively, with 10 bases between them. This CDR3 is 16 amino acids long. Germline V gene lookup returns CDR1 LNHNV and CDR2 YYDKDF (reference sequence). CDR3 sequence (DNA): TGTGCCACCAGCAGAGATAAGAGTTCCGGGGCCAACGTCCTGACTTTC. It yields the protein CATSRDKSSGANVLTF. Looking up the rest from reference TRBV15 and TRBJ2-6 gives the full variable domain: DAMVIQNPRYQVTQFGKPVTLSCSQTLNHNVMYWYQQKSSQAPKLLFHYYDKDFNNEADTPDNFQSRRPNTSFCFLDIRSPGLGDTAMYLCATSRDKSSGANVLTFGAGSRLTVL.

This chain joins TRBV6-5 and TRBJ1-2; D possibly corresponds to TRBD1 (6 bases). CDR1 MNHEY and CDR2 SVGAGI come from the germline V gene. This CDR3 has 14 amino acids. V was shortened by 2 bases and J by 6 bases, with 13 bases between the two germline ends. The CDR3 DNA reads TGTGCCAGCAGTTACCGAGGACAGAAAAATGGCTACACCTTC. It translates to CASSYRGQKNGYTF.

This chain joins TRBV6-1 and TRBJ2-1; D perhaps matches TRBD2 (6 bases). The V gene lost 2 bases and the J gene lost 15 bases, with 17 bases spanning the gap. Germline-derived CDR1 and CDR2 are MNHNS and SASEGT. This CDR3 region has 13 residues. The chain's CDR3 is CASSESVGLRPFF. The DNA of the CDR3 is TGTGCCAGCAGTGAAAGTGTGGGACTCCGCCCGTTCTTC.

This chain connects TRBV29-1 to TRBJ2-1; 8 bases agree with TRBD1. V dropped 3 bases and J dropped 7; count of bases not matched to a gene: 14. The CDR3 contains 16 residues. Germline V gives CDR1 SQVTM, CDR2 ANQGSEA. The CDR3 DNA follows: TGCAGCGTTGAGGCCCTTAGACAGGGGTTTGGGAATGAGCAGTTCTTC. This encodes CSVEALRQGFGNEQFF.

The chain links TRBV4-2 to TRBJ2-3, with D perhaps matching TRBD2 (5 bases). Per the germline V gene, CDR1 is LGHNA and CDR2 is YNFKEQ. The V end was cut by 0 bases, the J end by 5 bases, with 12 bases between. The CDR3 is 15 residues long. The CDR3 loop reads CASSQDPGMVDTQYF. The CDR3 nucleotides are TGTGCCAGCAGCCAAGACCCGGGAATGGTAGATACGCAGTATTTT.

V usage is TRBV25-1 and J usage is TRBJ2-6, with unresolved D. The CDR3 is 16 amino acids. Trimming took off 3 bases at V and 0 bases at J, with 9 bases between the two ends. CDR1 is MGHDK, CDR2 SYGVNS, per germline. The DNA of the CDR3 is TGTGCCAGCAGTGAGGTCAGCACCTCTGGGGCCAACGTCCTGACTTTC. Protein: CASSEVSTSGANVLTF.